This T cell receptor beta chain was documented in a study of OX40 agonist ivuxolimab in advanced cancers. V was pared by 4 bases and J by 1 base, with 12 bases between. This CDR3 has 15 residues. CDR1 is SGHDT and CDR2 is YYEEEE in the germline V gene. Some clones are missing from TCRdb's copy, which holds only in-frame ones; the method was immunoSEQ multiplex PCR. The data contain around 46,000 clones, over 75% of them seen just once; the ten biggest clones take up about 12%. The V call is TRBV5-6, the J call TRBJ1-5; tentative D call: TRBD1 (5 bases). Sequencing used CD4+ or CD8+ T cells sorted from blood, obtained in a trial of the OX40 agonist ivuxolimab. This receptor was obtained from an adult with an advanced solid tumor such as melanoma, head and neck, liver or kidney cancer. CDR3 nucleotides: TGTGCCAGCAGCCGCGGGACGGCGAGCAATCAGCCCCAGCATTTT. It specifies CASSRGTASNQPQHF. Together with reference TRBV5-6 and TRBJ1-5, the CDR3 gives the full variable domain: DAGVTQSPTHLIKTRGQQVTLRCSPKSGHDTVSWYQQALGQGPQFIFQYYEEEERQRGNFPDRFSGHQFPNYSSELNVNALLLGDSALYLCASSRGTASNQPQHFGDGTRLSIL.